This TCR beta chain appears in the sequencing data of a study of CD8 T cells in ankylosing spondylitis (dated by TCRdb to about 2017). Background for the entire study: To find TCR variants linked to disease, the study profiled T cell receptor beta repertoires in ankylosing spondylitis patients and healthy donors. Samples of peripheral blood were taken, and for ankylosing spondylitis patients, synovial fluid was collected as well. The full study cohort comprised 25 ankylosing spondylitis patients and approximately 100 healthy donors. Broad study findings and their caveats: A TCR beta motif made up of under ten highly homologous amino acid variants appeared to be characteristic of blood from ankylosing spondylitis patients. Some motif variants had previously been reported in the synovial fluid and blood of reactive arthritis patients, which suggests shared mechanisms of disease initiation. According to the report, matched synovial fluid samples from ankylosing spondylitis patients were significantly enriched for the disease-linked clones. The disease-linked clones had a CD8+ phenotype and were found at relatively low frequencies in peripheral blood.

This clonotype has a count of ten or more. Its antigen remains undetermined. No much larger clonotype is one base removed from it; base qualities were not supplied. V lost 6 bases and J lost 4 bases; the stretch between them is 20 bases long. Reading the germline V gene gives CDR1 SQVTM and CDR2 ANQGSEA. The CDR3, from cysteine to phenylalanine, totals 15 residues. This entry keeps only the CDR3 DNA: 45 bases, framed from base 1. The data were produced on an Illumina HiSeq 2500. Quantitative 5'-RACE with molecular barcodes was used to prepare TCR beta libraries. The study's own analysis went as follows. Disease-linked TCR variants were identified with a new computational method built on a probabilistic model of VDJ rearrangement. Using fastp at Q25 and MiXCR, TCRdb reprocessed the public reads and kept productive beta chains. Rows are unified per CDR3 protein, each entry keeping the most common DNA and genes. In this record, the V and J calls reflect TCRdb's handling and not the investigators' own analysis. The sample includes more than 650,000 distinct CDR3 sequences, with roughly 10% observed a single time. The leading ten clones occupy about 0.5% of the sample.

The chain is assembled from TRBV29-1 and TRBJ2-3; the D region possibly corresponds to TRBD1 (6 bases align). This receptor was identified in a male donor with ankylosing spondylitis. Sequenced: blood, either unsorted or a sorted T cell fraction (not recorded which). The base sequence is TGCAGCGTAGCTGGGGGCAGAGTGGGTGCAGATACGCAGTATTTT. It is translated as CSVAGGRVGADTQYF.